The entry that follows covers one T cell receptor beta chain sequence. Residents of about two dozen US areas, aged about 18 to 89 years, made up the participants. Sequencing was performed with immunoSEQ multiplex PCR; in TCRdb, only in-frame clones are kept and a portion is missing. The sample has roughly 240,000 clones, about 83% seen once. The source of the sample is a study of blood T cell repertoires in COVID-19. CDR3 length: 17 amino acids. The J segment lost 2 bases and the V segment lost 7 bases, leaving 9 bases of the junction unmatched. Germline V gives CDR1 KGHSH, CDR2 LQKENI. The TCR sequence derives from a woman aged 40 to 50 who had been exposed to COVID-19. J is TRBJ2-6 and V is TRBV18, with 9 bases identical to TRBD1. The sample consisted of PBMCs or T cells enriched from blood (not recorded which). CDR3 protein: CASCGGTGYTGANVLTF. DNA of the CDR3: TGTGCCAGCTGTGGAGGGACAGGGTATACTGGGGCCAACGTCCTGACTTTC.